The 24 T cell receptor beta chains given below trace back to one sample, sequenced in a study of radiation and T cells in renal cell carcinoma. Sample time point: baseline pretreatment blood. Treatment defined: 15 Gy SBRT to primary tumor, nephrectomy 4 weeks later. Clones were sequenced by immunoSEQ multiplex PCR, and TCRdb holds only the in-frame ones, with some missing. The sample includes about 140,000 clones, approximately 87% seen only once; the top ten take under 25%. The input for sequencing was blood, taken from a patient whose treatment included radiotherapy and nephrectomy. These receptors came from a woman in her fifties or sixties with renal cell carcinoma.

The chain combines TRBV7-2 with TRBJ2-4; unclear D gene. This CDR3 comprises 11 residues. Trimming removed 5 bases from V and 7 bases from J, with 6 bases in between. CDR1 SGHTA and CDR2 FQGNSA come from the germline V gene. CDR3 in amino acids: CASSPRNIQYF. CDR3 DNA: TGTGCCAGCAGCCCCCGGAACATTCAGTACTTC.

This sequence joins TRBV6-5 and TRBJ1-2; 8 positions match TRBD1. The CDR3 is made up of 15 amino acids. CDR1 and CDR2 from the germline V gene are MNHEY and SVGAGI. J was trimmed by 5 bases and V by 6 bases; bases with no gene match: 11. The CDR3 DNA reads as TGTGCCAGCAGCCCTAATCCAGGGGGCCAGTATGGCTACACCTTC. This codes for CASSPNPGGQYGYTF.

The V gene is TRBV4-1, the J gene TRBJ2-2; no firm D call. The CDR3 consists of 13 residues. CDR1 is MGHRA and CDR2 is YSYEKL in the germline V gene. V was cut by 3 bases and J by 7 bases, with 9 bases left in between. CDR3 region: CASSQTLGGELFF. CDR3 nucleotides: TGCGCCAGCAGCCAGACCCTCGGCGGGGAGCTGTTTTTT.

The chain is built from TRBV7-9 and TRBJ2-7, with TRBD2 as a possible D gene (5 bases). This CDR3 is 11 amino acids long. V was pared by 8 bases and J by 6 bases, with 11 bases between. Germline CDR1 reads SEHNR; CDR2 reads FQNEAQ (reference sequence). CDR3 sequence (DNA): TGTGCCAGCGCCGGGGTGGGCGAGCAGTACTTC. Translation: CASAGVGEQYF. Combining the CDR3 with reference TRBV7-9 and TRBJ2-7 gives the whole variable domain DTGVSQNPRHKITKRGQNVTFRCDPISEHNRLYWYRQTLGQGPEFLTYFQNEAQLEKSRLLSDRFSAERPKGSFSTLEIQRTEQGDSAMYLCASAGVGEQYFGPGTRLTVT.

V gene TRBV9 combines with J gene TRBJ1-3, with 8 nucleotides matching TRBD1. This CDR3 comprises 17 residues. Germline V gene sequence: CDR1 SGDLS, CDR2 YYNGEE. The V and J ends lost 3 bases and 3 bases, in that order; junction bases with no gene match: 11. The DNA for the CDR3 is TGTGCCAGCAGCGCCTCAGGAGAACAGGGGGTTGGAAACACCATATATTTT. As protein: CASSASGEQGVGNTIYF. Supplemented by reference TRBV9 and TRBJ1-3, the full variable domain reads DSGVTQTPKHLITATGQRVTLRCSPRSGDLSVYWYQQSLDQGLQFLIQYYNGEERAKGNILERFSAQQFPDLHSELNLSSLELGDSALYFCASSASGEQGVGNTIYFGEGSWLTVV.

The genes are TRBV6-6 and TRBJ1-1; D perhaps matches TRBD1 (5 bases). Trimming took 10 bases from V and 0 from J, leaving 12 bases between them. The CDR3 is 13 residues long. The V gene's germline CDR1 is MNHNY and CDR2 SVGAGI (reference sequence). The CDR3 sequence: CATNQGLNTEAFF. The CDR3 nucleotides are TGTGCCACCAATCAGGGACTGAACACTGAAGCTTTCTTT.

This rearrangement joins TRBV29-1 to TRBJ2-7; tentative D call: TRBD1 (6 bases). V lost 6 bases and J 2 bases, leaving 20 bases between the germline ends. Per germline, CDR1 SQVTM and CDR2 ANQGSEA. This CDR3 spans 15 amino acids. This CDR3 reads CSVVERDNPTYEQYF. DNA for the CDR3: TGCAGCGTCGTTGAACGGGACAACCCTACCTACGAGCAGTACTTC.

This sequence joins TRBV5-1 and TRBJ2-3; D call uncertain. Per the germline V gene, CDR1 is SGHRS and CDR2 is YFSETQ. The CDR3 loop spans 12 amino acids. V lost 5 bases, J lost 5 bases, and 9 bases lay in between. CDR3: CASSFPGDTQYF. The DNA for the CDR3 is TGCGCCAGCAGTTTCCCAGGAGATACGCAGTATTTT. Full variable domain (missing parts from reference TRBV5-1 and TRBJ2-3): KAGVTQTPRYLIKTRGQQVTLSCSPISGHRSVSWYQQTPGQGLQFLFEYFSETQRNKGNFPGRFSGRQFSNSRSEMNVSTLELGDSALYLCASSFPGDTQYFGPGTRLTVL.

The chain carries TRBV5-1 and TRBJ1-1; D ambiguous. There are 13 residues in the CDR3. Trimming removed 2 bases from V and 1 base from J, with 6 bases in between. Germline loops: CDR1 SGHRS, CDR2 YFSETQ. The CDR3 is CASSFTANTEAFF. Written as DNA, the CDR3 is TGCGCCAGCAGCTTCACAGCGAACACTGAAGCTTTCTTT.

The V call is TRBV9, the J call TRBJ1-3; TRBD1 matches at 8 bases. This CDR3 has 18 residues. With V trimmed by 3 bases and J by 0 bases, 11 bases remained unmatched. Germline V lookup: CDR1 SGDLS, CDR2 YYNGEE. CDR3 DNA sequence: TGTGCCAGCAGCGCTCGGGTGACAGGGGCAGGCTCTGGAAACACCATATATTTT. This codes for CASSARVTGAGSGNTIYF.

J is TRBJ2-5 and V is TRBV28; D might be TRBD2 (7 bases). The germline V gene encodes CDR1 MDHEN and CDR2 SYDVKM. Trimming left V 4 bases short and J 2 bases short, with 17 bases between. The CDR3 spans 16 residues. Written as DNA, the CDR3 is TGTGCCAGCAGTTCCAGGTGGGGGGGACAACAAGAGACCCAGTACTTC. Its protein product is CASSSRWGGQQETQYF.

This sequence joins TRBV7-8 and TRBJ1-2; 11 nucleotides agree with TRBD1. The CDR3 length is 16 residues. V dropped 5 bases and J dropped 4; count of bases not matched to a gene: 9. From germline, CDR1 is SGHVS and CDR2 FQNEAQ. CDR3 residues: CASSGRTGGRFYGYTF. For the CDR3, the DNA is TGTGCCAGCAGCGGACGGACAGGGGGCAGGTTCTATGGCTACACCTTC.

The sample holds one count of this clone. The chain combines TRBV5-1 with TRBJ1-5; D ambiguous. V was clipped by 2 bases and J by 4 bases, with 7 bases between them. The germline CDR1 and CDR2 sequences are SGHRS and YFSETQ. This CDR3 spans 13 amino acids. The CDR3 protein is CASSFEGNQPQHF. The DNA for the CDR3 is TGCGCCAGCAGCTTTGAAGGGAATCAGCCCCAGCATTTT.

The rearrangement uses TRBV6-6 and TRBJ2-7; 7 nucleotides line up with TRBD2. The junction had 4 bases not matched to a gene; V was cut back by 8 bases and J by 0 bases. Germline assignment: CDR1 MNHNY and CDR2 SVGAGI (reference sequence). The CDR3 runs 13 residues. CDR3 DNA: TGTGCCAGCGGGCGGGAGTCCTCCTACGAGCAGTACTTC. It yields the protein CASGRESSYEQYF.

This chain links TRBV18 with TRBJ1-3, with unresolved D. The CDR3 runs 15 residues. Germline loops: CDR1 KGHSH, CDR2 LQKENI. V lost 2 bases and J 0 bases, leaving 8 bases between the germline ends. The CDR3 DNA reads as TGTGCCAGCTCACCAGGGGAGGCCTCTGGAAACACCATATATTTT. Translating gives CASSPGEASGNTIYF. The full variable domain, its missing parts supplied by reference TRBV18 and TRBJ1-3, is NAGVMQNPRHLVRRRGQEARLRCSPMKGHSHVYWYRQLPEEGLKFMVYLQKENIIDESGMPKERFSAEFPKEGPSILRIQQVVRGDSAAYFCASSPGEASGNTIYFGEGSWLTVV.

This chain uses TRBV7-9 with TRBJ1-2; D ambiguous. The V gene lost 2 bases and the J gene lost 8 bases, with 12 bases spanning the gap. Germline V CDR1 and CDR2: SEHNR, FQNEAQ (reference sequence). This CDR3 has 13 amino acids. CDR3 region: CASSLRQVWGYTF. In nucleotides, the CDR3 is TGTGCCAGCAGCTTAAGGCAGGTTTGGGGCTACACCTTC.

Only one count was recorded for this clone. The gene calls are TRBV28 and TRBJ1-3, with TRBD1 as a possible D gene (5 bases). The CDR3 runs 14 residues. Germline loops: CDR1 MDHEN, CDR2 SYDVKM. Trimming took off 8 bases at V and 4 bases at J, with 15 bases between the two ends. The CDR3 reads CASSPPGPGNTIYF. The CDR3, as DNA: TGTGCCAGCTCCCCCCCGGGGCCCGGAAACACCATATATTTT.

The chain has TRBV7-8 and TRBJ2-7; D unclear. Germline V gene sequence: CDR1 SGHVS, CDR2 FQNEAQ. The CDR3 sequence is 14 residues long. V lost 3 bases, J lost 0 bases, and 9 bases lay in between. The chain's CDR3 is CASSLSPSSYEQYF. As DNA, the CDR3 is TGTGCCAGCAGCTTGTCCCCGAGCTCCTACGAGCAGTACTTC. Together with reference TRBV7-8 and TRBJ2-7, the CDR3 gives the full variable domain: GAGVSQSPRYKVAKRGQDVALRCDPISGHVSLFWYQQALGQGPEFLTYFQNEAQLDKSGLPSDRFFAERPEGSVSTLKIQRTQQEDSAVYLCASSLSPSSYEQYFGPGTRLTVT.

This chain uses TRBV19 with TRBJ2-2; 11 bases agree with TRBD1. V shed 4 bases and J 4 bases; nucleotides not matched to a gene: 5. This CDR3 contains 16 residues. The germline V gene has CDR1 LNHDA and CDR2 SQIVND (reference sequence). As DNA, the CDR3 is TGTGCCAGTAGTAGACGGGGACAGGGGGGCACCGGGGAGCTGTTTTTT. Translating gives CASSRRGQGGTGELFF.

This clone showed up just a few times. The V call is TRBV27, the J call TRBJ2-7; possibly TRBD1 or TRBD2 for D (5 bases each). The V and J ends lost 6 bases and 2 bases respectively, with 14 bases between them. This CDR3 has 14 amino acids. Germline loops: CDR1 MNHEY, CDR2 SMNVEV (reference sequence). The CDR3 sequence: CASRPPGAAYEQYF. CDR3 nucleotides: TGTGCCAGCAGACCCCCCGGGGCCGCCTACGAGCAGTACTTC.

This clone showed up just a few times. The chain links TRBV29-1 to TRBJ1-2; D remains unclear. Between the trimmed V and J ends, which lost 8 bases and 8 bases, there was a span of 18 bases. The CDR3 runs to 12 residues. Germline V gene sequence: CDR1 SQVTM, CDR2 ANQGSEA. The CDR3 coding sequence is TGCAGCTTCCAGACTGGGGTAGTCGGCTACACCTTC. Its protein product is CSFQTGVVGYTF.

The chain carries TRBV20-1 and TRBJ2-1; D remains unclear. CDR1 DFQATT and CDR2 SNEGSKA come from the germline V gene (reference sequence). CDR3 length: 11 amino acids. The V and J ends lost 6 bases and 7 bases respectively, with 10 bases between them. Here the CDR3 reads CSATSLNEQFF. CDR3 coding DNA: TGCAGTGCCACCTCCCTAAATGAGCAGTTCTTC.

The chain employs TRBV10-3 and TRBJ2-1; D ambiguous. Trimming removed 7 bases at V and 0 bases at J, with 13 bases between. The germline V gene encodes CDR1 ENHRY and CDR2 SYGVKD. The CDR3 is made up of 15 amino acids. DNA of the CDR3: TGTGCCATCACCCCCGGGCCGAGCTCCTACAATGAGCAGTTCTTC. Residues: CAITPGPSSYNEQFF.

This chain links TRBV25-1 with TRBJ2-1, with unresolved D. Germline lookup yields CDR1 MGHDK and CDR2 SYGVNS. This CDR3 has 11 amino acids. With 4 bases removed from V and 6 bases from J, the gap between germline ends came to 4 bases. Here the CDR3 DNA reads TGTGCCAGCAGTGTTACCAATGAGCAGTTCTTC. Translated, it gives CASSVTNEQFF.